This entry is about one T cell receptor beta chain. These data are taken from a study of blood T cell repertoires in COVID-19. Overall study: From the United States, Italy and Spain came samples of acute and convalescent COVID-19. In each case, the material was cDNA or gDNA derived from T cells, B-cell-depleted T cells, or PBMCs.

As handled by the study authors: Reference gene primer amplification yielded estimated nucleated cell counts. The data were produced by immunoSEQ multiplex PCR, yet TCRdb's version contains in-frame clones alone and is incomplete. Clone size and V and J calls were adopted from that table, with D and trimming inferred from the DNA. The sample lists 650,000 to 800,000 clones, around 90% seen once, with roughly 0.25% in the top ten. This CDR3 comprises 13 residues. Germline CDR1 MGHRA, CDR2 YSYEKL. The germline V and J ends were trimmed by 1 base and 6 bases, with 7 bases remaining between them. The J gene is TRBJ1-5, the V gene TRBV4-1; D remains unclear. The sequenced sample consisted of peripheral blood. This clonotype originated in a young woman with acute or convalescent COVID-19. CDR3 protein: CASSQVGSQPQHF. In nucleotides, the CDR3 is TGCGCCAGCAGCCAAGTAGGGAGTCAGCCCCAGCATTTT.